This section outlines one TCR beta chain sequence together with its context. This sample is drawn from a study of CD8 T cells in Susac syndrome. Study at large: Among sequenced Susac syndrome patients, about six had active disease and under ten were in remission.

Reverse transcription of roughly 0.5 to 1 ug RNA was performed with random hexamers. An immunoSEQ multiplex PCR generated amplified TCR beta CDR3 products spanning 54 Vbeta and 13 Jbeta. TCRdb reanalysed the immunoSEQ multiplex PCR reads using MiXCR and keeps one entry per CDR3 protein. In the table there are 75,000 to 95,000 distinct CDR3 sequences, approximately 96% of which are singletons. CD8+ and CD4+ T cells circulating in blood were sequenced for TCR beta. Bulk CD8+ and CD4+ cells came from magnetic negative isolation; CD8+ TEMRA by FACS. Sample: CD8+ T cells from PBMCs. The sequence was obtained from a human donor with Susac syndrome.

CDR3 nucleotide sequence: TGTGCCAGCAGCTTAGCCCTAAGGGGAACGAATTCACCCCTCCACTTT. Protein sequence: CASSLALRGTNSPLHF. V gene TRBV7-2 combines with J gene TRBJ1-6; possibly TRBD1 for D (5 bases). Germline lookup yields CDR1 SGHTA and CDR2 FQGNSA. The CDR3 has 16 residues. Trimming removed 0 bases from V and 7 bases from J, with 13 bases in between.